This TCR beta chain was obtained from a study of blood T cell repertoires in COVID-19. Turning to the study itself: Spain, Italy and the United States supplied samples that represented acute and convalescent COVID-19. PBMCs, B-cell-depleted T cells, or T cells provided the cDNA or gDNA that made up the material.

The germline V gene has CDR1 SQVTM and CDR2 ANQGSEA. V lost 4 bases to trimming and J lost 10 bases; unmatched junction nucleotides: 10. The CDR3 sequence is 13 residues long. In the original processing: Amplified reference gene primers provided the basis for estimating nucleated cell counts. Some clones are missing from TCRdb's copy, which holds only in-frame ones; the method was immunoSEQ multiplex PCR. The D gene and trimming were derived from the DNA, and the V and J assignments and clone size from that table. This table holds around 310,000 clones, approximately 90% found once. Sequenced: peripheral blood. This receptor was obtained from a woman aged 45 to 65 with active or convalescent COVID-19. The chain recombines TRBV29-1 with TRBJ1-1; 9 bases match TRBD1. This chain's CDR3 is CSVGTGVTGTAFF. CDR3 bases: TGCAGCGTTGGGACAGGGGTCACGGGGACAGCTTTCTTT.